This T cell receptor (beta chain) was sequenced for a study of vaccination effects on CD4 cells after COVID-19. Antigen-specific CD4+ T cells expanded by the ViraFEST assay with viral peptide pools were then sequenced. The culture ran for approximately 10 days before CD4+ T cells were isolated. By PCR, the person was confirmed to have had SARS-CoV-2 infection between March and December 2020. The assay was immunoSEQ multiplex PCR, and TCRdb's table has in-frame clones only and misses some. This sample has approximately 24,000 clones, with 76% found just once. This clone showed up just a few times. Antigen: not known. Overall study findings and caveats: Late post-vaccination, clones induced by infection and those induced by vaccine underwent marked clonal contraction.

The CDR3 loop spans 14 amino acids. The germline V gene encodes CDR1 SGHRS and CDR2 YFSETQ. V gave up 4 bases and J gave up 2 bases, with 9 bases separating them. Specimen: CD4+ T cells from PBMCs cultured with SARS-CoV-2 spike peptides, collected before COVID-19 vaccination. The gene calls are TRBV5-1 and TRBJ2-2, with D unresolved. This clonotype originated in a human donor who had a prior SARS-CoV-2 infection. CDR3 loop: CASSALTNTGELFF. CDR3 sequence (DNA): TGCGCCAGCAGCGCCTTGACTAACACCGGGGAGCTGTTTTTT. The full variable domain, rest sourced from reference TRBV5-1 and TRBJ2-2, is KAGVTQTPRYLIKTRGQQVTLSCSPISGHRSVSWYQQTPGQGLQFLFEYFSETQRNKGNFPGRFSGRQFSNSRSEMNVSTLELGDSALYLCASSALTNTGELFFGEGSRLTVL.